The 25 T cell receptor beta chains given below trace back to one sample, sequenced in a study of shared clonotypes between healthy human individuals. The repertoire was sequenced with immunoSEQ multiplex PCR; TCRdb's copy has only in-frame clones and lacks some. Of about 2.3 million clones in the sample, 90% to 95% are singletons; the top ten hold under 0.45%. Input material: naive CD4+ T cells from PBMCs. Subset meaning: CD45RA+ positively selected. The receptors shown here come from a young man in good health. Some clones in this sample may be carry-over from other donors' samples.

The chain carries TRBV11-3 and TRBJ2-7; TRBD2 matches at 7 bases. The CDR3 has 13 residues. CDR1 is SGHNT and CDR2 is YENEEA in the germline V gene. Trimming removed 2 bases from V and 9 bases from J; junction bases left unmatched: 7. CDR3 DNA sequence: TGTGCCAGCAGCTTAACCGCCGGGGGGATGCAGTACTTC. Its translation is CASSLTAGGMQYF.

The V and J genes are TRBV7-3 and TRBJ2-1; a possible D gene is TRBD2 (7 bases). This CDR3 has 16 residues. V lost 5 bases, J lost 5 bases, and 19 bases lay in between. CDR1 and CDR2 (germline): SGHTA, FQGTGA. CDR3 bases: TGTGCCAGCAGCCCGGGGGGCGGAAGGCGGAACAATGAGCAGTTCTTC. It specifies CASSPGGGRRNNEQFF.

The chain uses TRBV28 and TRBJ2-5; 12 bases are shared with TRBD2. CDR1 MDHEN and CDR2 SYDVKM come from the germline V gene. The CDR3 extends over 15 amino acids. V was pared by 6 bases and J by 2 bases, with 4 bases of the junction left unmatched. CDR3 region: CASSRTSGIQETQYF. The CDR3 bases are TGTGCCAGCAGCCGGACTAGCGGGATTCAAGAGACCCAGTACTTC. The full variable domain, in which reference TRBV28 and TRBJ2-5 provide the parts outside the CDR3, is DVKVTQSSRYLVKRTGEKVFLECVQDMDHENMFWYRQDPGLGLRLIYFSYDVKMKEKGDIPEGYSVSREKKERFSLILESASTNQTSMYLCASSRTSGIQETQYFGPGTRLLVL.

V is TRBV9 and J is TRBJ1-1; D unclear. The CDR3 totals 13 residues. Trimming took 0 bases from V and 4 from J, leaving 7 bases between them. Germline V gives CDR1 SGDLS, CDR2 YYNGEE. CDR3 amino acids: CASSVGRSTEAFF. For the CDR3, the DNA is TGTGCCAGCAGCGTAGGCAGGAGCACTGAAGCTTTCTTT. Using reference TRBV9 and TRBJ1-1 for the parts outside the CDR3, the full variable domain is DSGVTQTPKHLITATGQRVTLRCSPRSGDLSVYWYQQSLDQGLQFLIQYYNGEERAKGNILERFSAQQFPDLHSELNLSSLELGDSALYFCASSVGRSTEAFFGQGTRLTVV.

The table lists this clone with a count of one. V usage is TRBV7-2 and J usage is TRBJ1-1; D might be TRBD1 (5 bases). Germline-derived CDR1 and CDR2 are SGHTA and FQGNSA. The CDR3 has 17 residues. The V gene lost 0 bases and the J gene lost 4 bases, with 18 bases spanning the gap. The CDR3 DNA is TGTGCCAGCAGCTTAGCCGCTAACGAGGGGCGGGTCACTGAAGCTTTCTTT. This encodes CASSLAANEGRVTEAFF. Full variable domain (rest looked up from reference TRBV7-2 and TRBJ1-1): GAGVSQSPSNKVTEKGKDVELRCDPISGHTALYWYRQSLGQGLEFLIYFQGNSAPDKSGLPSDRFSAERTGGSVSTLTIQRTQQEDSAVYLCASSLAANEGRVTEAFFGQGTRLTVV.

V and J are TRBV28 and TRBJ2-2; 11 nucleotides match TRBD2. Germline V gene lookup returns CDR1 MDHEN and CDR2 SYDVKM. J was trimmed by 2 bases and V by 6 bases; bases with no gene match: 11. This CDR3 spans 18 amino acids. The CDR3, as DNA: TGTGCCAGCAGCCTGGGTCGGACTAGCGGGTCCAACACCGGGGAGCTGTTTTTT. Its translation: CASSLGRTSGSNTGELFF.

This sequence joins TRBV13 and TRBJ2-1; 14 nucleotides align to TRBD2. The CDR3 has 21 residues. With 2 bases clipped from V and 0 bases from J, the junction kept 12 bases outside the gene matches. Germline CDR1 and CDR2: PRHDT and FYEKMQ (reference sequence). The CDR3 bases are TGTGCCAGCAGCTTATACCCCGGACTAGCGGGAGGTCCCAGCTCCTACAATGAGCAGTTCTTC. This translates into CASSLYPGLAGGPSSYNEQFF.

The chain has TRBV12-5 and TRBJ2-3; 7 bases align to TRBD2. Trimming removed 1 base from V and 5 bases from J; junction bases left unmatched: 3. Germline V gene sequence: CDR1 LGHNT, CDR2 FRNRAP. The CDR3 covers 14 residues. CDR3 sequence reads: CASGLGSGRDTQYF. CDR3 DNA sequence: TGTGCTAGTGGTTTGGGTAGCGGGCGAGATACGCAGTATTTT.

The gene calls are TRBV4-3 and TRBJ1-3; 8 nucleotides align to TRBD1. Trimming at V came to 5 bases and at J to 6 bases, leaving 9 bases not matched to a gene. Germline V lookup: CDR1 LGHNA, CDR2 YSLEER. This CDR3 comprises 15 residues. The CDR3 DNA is TGCGCCAGCAGCTACGCTCGACAGGGGCTAAACACCATATATTTT. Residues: CASSYARQGLNTIYF.

The CDR3 here is CATPGTQYNEQFF. The CDR3 region has the DNA TGTGCCACACCCGGGACCCAATACAATGAGCAGTTCTTC. The chain has TRBV11-1 and TRBJ2-1; D is possibly TRBD1 or TRBD2 (5 bases each). The germline V and J ends were trimmed by 10 bases and 4 bases, with 14 bases remaining between them. Germline loops: CDR1 SGHAT, CDR2 FQDESV (reference sequence). The CDR3 sequence is 13 residues long.

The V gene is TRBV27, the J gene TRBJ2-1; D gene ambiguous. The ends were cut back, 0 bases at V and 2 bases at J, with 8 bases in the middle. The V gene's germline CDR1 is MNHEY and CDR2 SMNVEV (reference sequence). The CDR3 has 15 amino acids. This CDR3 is CASSLSPAPYNEQFF. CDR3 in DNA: TGTGCCAGCAGTTTATCCCCGGCCCCCTACAATGAGCAGTTCTTC.

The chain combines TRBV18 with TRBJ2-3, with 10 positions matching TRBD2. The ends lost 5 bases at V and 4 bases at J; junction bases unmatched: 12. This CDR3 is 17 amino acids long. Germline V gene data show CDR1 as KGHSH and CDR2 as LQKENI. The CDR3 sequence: CASSTVWASGSADTQYF. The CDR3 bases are TGTGCCAGCTCAACGGTCTGGGCTAGCGGGAGCGCAGATACGCAGTATTTT.

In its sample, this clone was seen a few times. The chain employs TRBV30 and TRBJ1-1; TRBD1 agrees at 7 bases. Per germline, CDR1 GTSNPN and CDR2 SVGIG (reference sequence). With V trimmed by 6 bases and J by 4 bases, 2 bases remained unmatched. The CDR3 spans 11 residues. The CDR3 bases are TGTGCCTGTCAGGGGGTCACTGAAGCTTTCTTT. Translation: CACQGVTEAFF.

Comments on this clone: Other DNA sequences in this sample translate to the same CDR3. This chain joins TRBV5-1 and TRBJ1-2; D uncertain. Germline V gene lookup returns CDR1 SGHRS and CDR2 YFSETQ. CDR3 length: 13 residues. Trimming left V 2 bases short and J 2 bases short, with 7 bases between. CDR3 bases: TGCGCCAGCAGCTTTACGGGGAACTATGGCTACACCTTC. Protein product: CASSFTGNYGYTF.

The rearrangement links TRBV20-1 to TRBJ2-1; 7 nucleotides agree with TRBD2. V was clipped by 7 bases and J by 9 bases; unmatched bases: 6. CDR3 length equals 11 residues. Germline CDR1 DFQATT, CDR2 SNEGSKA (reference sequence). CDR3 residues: CSGLREIEQFF. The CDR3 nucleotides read TGCAGTGGTTTGCGGGAGATTGAGCAGTTCTTC.

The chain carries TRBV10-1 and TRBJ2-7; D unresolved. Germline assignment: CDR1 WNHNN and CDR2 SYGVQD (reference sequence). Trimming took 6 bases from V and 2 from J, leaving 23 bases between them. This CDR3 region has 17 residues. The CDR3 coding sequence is TGCGCCAGCAGCCCCAGGCCTTACCCGGCCTCTACCTACGAGCAGTACTTC. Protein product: CASSPRPYPASTYEQYF.

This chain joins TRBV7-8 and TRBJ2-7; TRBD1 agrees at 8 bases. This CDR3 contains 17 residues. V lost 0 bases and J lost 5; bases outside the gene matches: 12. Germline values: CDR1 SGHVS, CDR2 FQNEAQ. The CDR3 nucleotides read TGTGCCAGCAGCTTAGCGCTGAGGACAGGGCTCATCCACGAGCAGTACTTC. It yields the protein CASSLALRTGLIHEQYF.

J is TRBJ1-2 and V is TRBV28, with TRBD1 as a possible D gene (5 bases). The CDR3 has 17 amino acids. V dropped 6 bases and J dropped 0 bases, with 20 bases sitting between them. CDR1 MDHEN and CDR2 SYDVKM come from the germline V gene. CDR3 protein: CASRTGRDGAANYGYTF. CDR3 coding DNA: TGTGCCAGCAGGACCGGCCGGGACGGAGCAGCTAACTATGGCTACACCTTC.

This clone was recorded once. CDR3 in amino acids: CSVEDRPRSGETQYF. CDR3 nucleotides: TGCAGCGTTGAAGACAGGCCACGGTCCGGAGAGACCCAGTACTTC. The J gene is TRBJ2-5, the V gene TRBV29-1, with D hard to call. Germline loops: CDR1 SQVTM, CDR2 ANQGSEA. The V and J ends lost 0 bases and 4 bases respectively, with 15 bases between them. This CDR3 spans 15 amino acids.

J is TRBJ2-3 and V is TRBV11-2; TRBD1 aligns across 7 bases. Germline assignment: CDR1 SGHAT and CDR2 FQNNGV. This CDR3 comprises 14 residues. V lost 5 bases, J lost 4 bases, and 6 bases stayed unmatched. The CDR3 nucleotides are TGTGCCAGCAGCCCTCAGGGGGATGCAGATACGCAGTATTTT. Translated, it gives CASSPQGDADTQYF.

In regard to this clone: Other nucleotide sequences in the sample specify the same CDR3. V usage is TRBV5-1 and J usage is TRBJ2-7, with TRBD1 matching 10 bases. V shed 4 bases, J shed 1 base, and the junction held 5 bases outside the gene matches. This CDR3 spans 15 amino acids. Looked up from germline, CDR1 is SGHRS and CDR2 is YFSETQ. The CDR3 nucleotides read TGCGCCAGCAGCCTCGGGACAGGGGCATCCTACGAGCAGTACTTC. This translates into CASSLGTGASYEQYF. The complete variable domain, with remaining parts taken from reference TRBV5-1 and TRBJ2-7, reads KAGVTQTPRYLIKTRGQQVTLSCSPISGHRSVSWYQQTPGQGLQFLFEYFSETQRNKGNFPGRFSGRQFSNSRSEMNVSTLELGDSALYLCASSLGTGASYEQYFGPGTRLTVT.

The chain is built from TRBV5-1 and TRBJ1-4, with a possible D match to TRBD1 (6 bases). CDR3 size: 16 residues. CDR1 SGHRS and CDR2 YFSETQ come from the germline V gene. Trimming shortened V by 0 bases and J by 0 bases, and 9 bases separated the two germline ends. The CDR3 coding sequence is TGCGCCAGCAGCTTGGGCAGGGGAGCAACTAATGAAAAACTGTTTTTT. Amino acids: CASSLGRGATNEKLFF.

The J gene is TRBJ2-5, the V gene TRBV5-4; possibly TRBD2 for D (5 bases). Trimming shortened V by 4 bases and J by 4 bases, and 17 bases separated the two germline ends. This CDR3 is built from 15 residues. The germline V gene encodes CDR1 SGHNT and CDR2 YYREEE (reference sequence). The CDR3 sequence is CASSPGYPRGETQYF. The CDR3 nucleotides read TGTGCCAGCAGCCCTGGGTATCCCCGGGGAGAGACCCAGTACTTC. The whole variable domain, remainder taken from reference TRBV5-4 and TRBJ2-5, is ETGVTQSPTHLIKTRGQQVTLRCSSQSGHNTVSWYQQALGQGPQFIFQYYREEENGRGNFPPRFSGLQFPNYSSELNVNALELDDSALYLCASSPGYPRGETQYFGPGTRLLVL.

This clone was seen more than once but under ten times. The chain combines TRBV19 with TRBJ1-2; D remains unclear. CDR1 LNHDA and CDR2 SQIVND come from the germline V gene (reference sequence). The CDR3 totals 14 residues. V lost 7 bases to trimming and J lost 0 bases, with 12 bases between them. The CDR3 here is CASKRNEPNYGYTF. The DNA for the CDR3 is TGTGCCAGTAAAAGGAACGAGCCTAACTATGGCTACACCTTC.

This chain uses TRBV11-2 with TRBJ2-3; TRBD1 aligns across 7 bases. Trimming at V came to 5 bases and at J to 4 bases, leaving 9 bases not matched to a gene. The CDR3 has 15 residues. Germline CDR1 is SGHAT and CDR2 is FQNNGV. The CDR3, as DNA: TGTGCCAGCAGCCCCCGGACAGGTGGGGCAGATACGCAGTATTTT. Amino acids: CASSPRTGGADTQYF.